These 16 T cell receptor beta chains came from one sample sequenced in a study of T cell responses to AZD1222 COVID-19 vaccine. Generated by immunoSEQ multiplex PCR, the TCRdb table keeps only in-frame clones and is missing some. The sample records 130,000 or so clones, 75% to 95% being singletons. The specimen comprised peripheral blood, sampled 28 days after the second AZD1222 dose. These receptor sequences come from an adult who received the AZD1222 COVID-19 vaccine.

This clone has just one count. V is TRBV7-2 and J is TRBJ1-4; no reliable D call. In germline, CDR1 is SGHTA, CDR2 FQGNSA. Trimming shortened V by 1 base and J by 6 bases, and 12 bases separated the two germline ends. CDR3 length: 15 amino acids. CDR3 residues: CASSLVSHGDEKLFF. CDR3 DNA: TGTGCCAGCAGCTTAGTTAGTCATGGGGATGAAAAACTGTTTTTT.

The DNA for the CDR3 is TGTGCCAGCAGCGGGGGGCCCCTACCTAAACTGTTTTTT. Amino acid sequence: CASSGGPLPKLFF. The rearrangement joins TRBV3-1 (or the pseudogene TRBV3-2) to TRBJ1-4; D might be TRBD1 (6 bases). V lost 5 bases and J lost 11, with 15 bases in between. The germline gives CDR1 LGHDT, CDR2 YNNKEL (reference sequence). This CDR3 is 13 amino acids long.

This clone was counted a single time. The chain links TRBV4-1 to TRBJ1-2; perhaps TRBD1 as D (6 bases). The germline CDR1 and CDR2 sequences are MGHRA and YSYEKL. The V end lost 2 bases, the J end lost 3 bases, and 13 bases lay between the germline ends. This CDR3 is built from 15 residues. CDR3 amino acids: CASSQPTGSDYGYTF. For the CDR3, the DNA is TGCGCCAGCAGCCAACCGACAGGAAGCGACTATGGCTACACCTTC.

V is TRBV10-3 and J is TRBJ2-2; D not certain. V shed 0 bases and J shed 1 base, with 6 bases lying between them. This CDR3 is 15 amino acids long. Germline V gene sequence: CDR1 ENHRY, CDR2 SYGVKD. The CDR3 is CAISESGLNTGELFF. For the CDR3, the DNA is TGTGCCATCAGTGAGTCGGGATTGAACACCGGGGAGCTGTTTTTT.

The rearrangement links TRBV5-1 to TRBJ1-1, with D perhaps matching TRBD1 (5 bases). This CDR3 has 17 residues. CDR1 is SGHRS, CDR2 YFSETQ, per germline. Trimming removed 0 bases from V and 1 base from J, with 16 bases in between. The CDR3 bases are TGCGCCAGCAGCTTGGCGGGCAGGGCACAACAGAACACTGAAGCTTTCTTT. As protein: CASSLAGRAQQNTEAFF.

The chain has TRBV6-1 and TRBJ2-1; 10 bases fit TRBD2. This CDR3 region has 17 residues. Germline CDR1 reads MNHNS; CDR2 reads SASEGT. V dropped 2 bases and J dropped 2; count of bases not matched to a gene: 6. The CDR3 loop is CASSELLAGDPYNEQFF. As DNA, the CDR3 is TGTGCCAGCAGTGAACTTCTAGCGGGGGACCCCTACAATGAGCAGTTCTTC.

The rearrangement uses TRBV2 and TRBJ1-5; D is perhaps TRBD1 (6 bases). CDR3 length: 15 residues. In germline, CDR1 is SNHLY, CDR2 FYNNEI. Trimming removed 0 bases at V and 5 bases at J, with 11 bases between. CDR3 DNA sequence: TGTGCCAGCAGTGAAGCGGTCGGACAGCATCAGCCCCAGCATTTT. This gives the protein CASSEAVGQHQPQHF.

The J gene is TRBJ1-1, the V gene TRBV28; the match to TRBD1 covers 7 bases. The CDR3 extends over 16 amino acids. Germline values: CDR1 MDHEN, CDR2 SYDVKM. Germline trimming cut 2 bases from V and 0 bases from J; bases unmatched to any gene: 6. The CDR3 reads CASSLGTQGMNTEAFF. In DNA form, the CDR3 reads TGTGCCAGCAGTTTAGGCACACAGGGGATGAACACTGAAGCTTTCTTT.

This chain joins TRBV3-1 (or the pseudogene TRBV3-2) and TRBJ1-6; tentatively, D is TRBD1 (6 bases). V dropped 3 bases and J dropped 0 bases, with 15 bases sitting between them. The CDR3 covers 18 residues. The V gene's germline CDR1 is LGHDT and CDR2 YNNKEL (reference sequence). This CDR3 reads CASSHRTARSSYNSPLHF. In nucleotides, the CDR3 is TGTGCCAGCAGCCACCGGACAGCCAGGAGCTCCTATAATTCACCCCTCCACTTT.

V is TRBV7-9 and J is TRBJ2-3, with 12 bases identical to TRBD2. Germline trimming cut 1 base from V and 6 bases from J; bases unmatched to any gene: 5. The CDR3 contains 16 residues. CDR1 is SEHNR and CDR2 is FQNEAQ in the germline V gene (reference sequence). The CDR3, as DNA: TGTGCCAGCAGCTTAGGGACTAGCGGGGAGGTGGATACGCAGTATTTT. Translating it yields CASSLGTSGEVDTQYF. Supplemented by reference TRBV7-9 and TRBJ2-3, the full variable domain reads DTGVSQNPRHKITKRGQNVTFRCDPISEHNRLYWYRQTLGQGPEFLTYFQNEAQLEKSRLLSDRFSAERPKGSFSTLEIQRTEQGDSAMYLCASSLGTSGEVDTQYFGPGTRLTVL.

The chain couples TRBV29-1 to TRBJ1-1, with D unresolved. The CDR3 sequence is 12 residues long. Trimming shortened V by 3 bases and J by 3 bases, and 8 bases separated the two germline ends. The germline V gene has CDR1 SQVTM and CDR2 ANQGSEA. Written as DNA, the CDR3 is TGCAGCGTTGAGATTAAGGACACTGAAGCTTTCTTT. It codes for CSVEIKDTEAFF.

This chain uses TRBV19 with TRBJ1-2, with D unclear. The CDR3 is made up of 12 amino acids. The V end was cut by 4 bases, the J end by 0 bases, with 3 bases between. The germline CDR1 and CDR2 sequences are LNHDA and SQIVND (reference sequence). DNA of the CDR3: TGTGCCAGTAGTAAATCTAACTATGGCTACACCTTC. Its protein product is CASSKSNYGYTF.

The chain has TRBV29-1 and TRBJ1-2; TRBD1 matches at 8 bases. The ends lost 4 bases at V and 6 bases at J; junction bases unmatched: 4. The CDR3 is 12 amino acids. CDR1 and CDR2 (germline): SQVTM, ANQGSEA. The CDR3 region has the DNA TGCAGCGTTGCTGGACAGGGAAATGGCTACACCTTC. It codes for CSVAGQGNGYTF.

This rearrangement joins TRBV30 to TRBJ1-5; the D gene is possibly TRBD1 (5 bases). Trimming took off 5 bases at V and 0 bases at J, with 11 bases between the two ends. CDR1 GTSNPN and CDR2 SVGIG come from the germline V gene (reference sequence). The CDR3 covers 14 residues. The CDR3 loop reads CAWSGANSNQPQHF. In DNA, the CDR3 is TGTGCCTGGTCCGGGGCCAATAGCAATCAGCCCCAGCATTTT.

This rearrangement joins TRBV10-3 to TRBJ2-7, with 10 bases fitting TRBD2. Germline V lookup: CDR1 ENHRY, CDR2 SYGVKD. The length of the CDR3 is 18 residues. Losses at the gene ends were 2 bases for V and 0 bases for J; bases not matched to a gene: 10. The CDR3 DNA follows: TGTGCCATCAGTGAGGGGGCTAGCGGGGGACTTTCCTCCTACGAGCAGTACTTC. It translates to CAISEGASGGLSSYEQYF.

V usage is TRBV18 and J usage is TRBJ2-1; either TRBD1 or TRBD2 may fit D (5 bases each). This CDR3 is built from 14 residues. Germline V lookup: CDR1 KGHSH, CDR2 LQKENI. V was pared by 8 bases and J by 5 bases, with 16 bases between. CDR3 residues: CASLTGTIDNEQFF. The CDR3 nucleotides read TGTGCCAGCCTTACCGGGACCATCGACAATGAGCAGTTCTTC.